The 32 T cell receptor beta chains below all came from one sample that was sequenced in a study of OX40 agonist ivuxolimab in advanced cancers. TCRdb's copy holds only in-frame clones and misses some; the assay was immunoSEQ multiplex PCR. The sample shows about 83,000 clones, roughly 88% of them seen only once. Sequencing was performed on CD4+ or CD8+ T cells sorted from blood, taken in a trial of the OX40 agonist ivuxolimab. These receptors all stem from an adult with an advanced solid tumor such as melanoma, head and neck, liver or kidney cancer.

The chain is built from TRBV5-4 and TRBJ1-1; a possible D gene is TRBD1 (6 bases). V shed 4 bases and J shed 4 bases, with 14 bases lying between them. This CDR3 is built from 14 residues. Germline V gene sequence: CDR1 SGHNT, CDR2 YYREEE (reference sequence). CDR3 in DNA: TGTGCCAGCAGCCCCTCAGGGGAGCTCACTGAAGCTTTCTTT. Protein sequence: CASSPSGELTEAFF.

The chain is built from TRBV14 and TRBJ2-7, with a possible D match to TRBD2 (6 bases). Germline V gene lookup returns CDR1 SGHDN and CDR2 FVKESK. The V gene lost 2 bases and the J gene lost 4 bases, with 15 bases spanning the gap. There are 15 residues in the CDR3. CDR3 in DNA: TGTGCCAGCAGCCAATGGGGAGGTAATGTATACGAGCAGTACTTC. Its protein is CASSQWGGNVYEQYF.

This clone has a single count. The chain links TRBV7-8 to TRBJ1-5, with D maybe TRBD1 (6 bases). This CDR3 has 16 amino acids. V was clipped by 1 base and J by 0 bases, with 10 bases between them. CDR1 and CDR2 from the germline V gene are SGHVS and FQNEAQ. The CDR3 DNA reads as TGTGCCAGCAGCTTAGGGGGACAAAATAGCAATCAGCCCCAGCATTTT. It is translated as CASSLGGQNSNQPQHF.

This chain uses TRBV12-5 with TRBJ2-5; 8 positions agree with TRBD2. Looked up from germline, CDR1 is LGHNT and CDR2 is FRNRAP. V was pared by 3 bases and J by 2 bases, with 11 bases of the junction left unmatched. CDR3 length: 17 amino acids. The CDR3 region has the DNA TGTGCTAGTGGTTTAAATCCGACTAGCGACCTACAAGAGACCCAGTACTTC. Its protein is CASGLNPTSDLQETQYF.

The rearrangement joins TRBV6-1 to TRBJ1-1, with TRBD1 as a possible D gene (6 bases). Looked up from germline, CDR1 is MNHNS and CDR2 is SASEGT. V lost 7 bases and J lost 0, with 15 bases in between. The length of the CDR3 is 15 residues. The CDR3 region is CASTKSDSLNTEAFF. CDR3 nucleotide sequence: TGTGCCAGCACAAAATCGGACAGTCTGAACACTGAAGCTTTCTTT.

In its sample, this clone was seen a few times. The V call is TRBV30, the J call TRBJ1-1; a possible D gene is TRBD1 (5 bases). Trimming shortened V by 1 base and J by 3 bases, and 9 bases separated the two germline ends. This CDR3 is built from 13 residues. Germline V gene sequence: CDR1 GTSNPN, CDR2 SVGIG (reference sequence). The CDR3 nucleotides are TGTGCCTGGAGTGGAAACAGGCACACTGAAGCTTTCTTT. It translates to CAWSGNRHTEAFF.

CDR3 loop: CASSLSRVTEAFF. In nucleotides, the CDR3 is TGTGCCAGCAGCTTGAGCAGGGTAACTGAAGCTTTCTTT. The chain links TRBV7-2 to TRBJ1-1; D is possibly TRBD1 (5 bases). CDR1 and CDR2 from the germline V gene are SGHTA and FQGNSA. This CDR3 contains 13 residues. The germline V and J ends were trimmed by 3 bases and 5 bases, with 10 bases remaining between them.

The chain recombines TRBV6-6 with TRBJ2-2, with 7 bases aligning to TRBD1. There are 16 residues in the CDR3. CDR1 MNHNY and CDR2 SVGAGI come from the germline V gene (reference sequence). With V trimmed by 5 bases and J by 2 bases, 8 bases remained unmatched. The CDR3 bases are TGTGCCAGCAGTCCCTCAAGGACAGGAAACACCGGGGAGCTGTTTTTT. This codes for CASSPSRTGNTGELFF.

This clone was counted once. The rearrangement links TRBV30 to TRBJ2-5; 7 bases are shared with TRBD1. This CDR3 spans 14 amino acids. Germline lookup yields CDR1 GTSNPN and CDR2 SVGIG (reference sequence). Unmatched junction bases numbered 5, after V lost 0 bases and J lost 4 bases. CDR3 nucleotide sequence: TGTGCCTGGAGTGTAAGAGGGGGCGTAGAGACCCAGTACTTC. This gives the protein CAWSVRGGVETQYF. Drawing the rest from reference TRBV30 and TRBJ2-5, the complete variable domain is SQTIHQWPATLVQPVGSPLSLECTVEGTSNPNLYWYRQAAGRGLQLLFYSVGIGQISSEVPQNLSASRPQDRQFILSSKKLLLSDSGFYLCAWSVRGGVETQYFGPGTRLLVL.

The chain is built from TRBV5-4 and TRBJ1-5; weak D call: TRBD1 (6 bases). Trimming took 4 bases from V and 3 from J, leaving 11 bases between them. The CDR3 has 14 residues. The germline CDR1 and CDR2 sequences are SGHNT and YYREEE (reference sequence). The CDR3 DNA sequence: TGTGCCAGCAGCCTTCCGGGACACAATCAGCCCCAGCATTTT. Its protein is CASSLPGHNQPQHF.

The CDR3 loop is CASMAGEKLFF. In DNA, the CDR3 is TGCGCCAGCATGGCGGGAGAAAAACTGTTTTTT. The chain combines TRBV5-1 with TRBJ1-4, with D unclear. Germline V gene sequence: CDR1 SGHRS, CDR2 YFSETQ. CDR3 length equals 11 residues. V dropped 6 bases and J dropped 8 bases, with 8 bases sitting between them.

The rearrangement joins TRBV4-3 to TRBJ2-7, with 8 bases identical to TRBD1. In germline, CDR1 is LGHNA, CDR2 YSLEER. The V segment lost 0 bases and the J segment 2 bases; nucleotides outside the gene matches: 3. The CDR3 sequence is 15 residues long. CDR3 nucleotides: TGCGCCAGCAGCCAAGAACGGGACAGGACCTACGAGCAGTACTTC. It yields the protein CASSQERDRTYEQYF.

V usage is TRBV11-2 and J usage is TRBJ2-3, with TRBD2 matching 14 bases. Germline lookup yields CDR1 SGHAT and CDR2 FQNNGV. The ends lost 1 base at V and 1 base at J; junction bases unmatched: 4. This CDR3 spans 18 amino acids. The CDR3 DNA sequence: TGTGCCAGCAGCTTAGCTCCGGGACTAGCGGGGGGCACAGATACGCAGTATTTT. It codes for CASSLAPGLAGGTDTQYF.

CDR3 sequence reads: CASSSGTVPETQYF. CDR3 bases: TGTGCCAGCAGCTCGGGGACTGTCCCAGAGACCCAGTACTTC. The chain carries TRBV5-4 and TRBJ2-5; the D gene is possibly TRBD2 (6 bases). The CDR3 totals 14 residues. The germline V and J ends were trimmed by 3 bases and 4 bases, with 13 bases remaining between them. In germline, CDR1 is SGHNT, CDR2 YYREEE (reference sequence).

The genes are TRBV5-1 and TRBJ1-2; no clear D gene. Germline V gene sequence: CDR1 SGHRS, CDR2 YFSETQ. The V and J ends lost 1 base and 2 bases respectively, with 15 bases between them. The CDR3 sequence is 16 residues long. CDR3 residues: CASSLNSGPRNYGYTF. The CDR3 DNA reads TGCGCCAGCAGCTTGAATAGTGGACCTCGGAACTATGGCTACACCTTC.

This chain links TRBV6-1 with TRBJ2-7; D perhaps matches TRBD2 (5 bases). There are 14 residues in the CDR3. Per germline, CDR1 MNHNS and CDR2 SASEGT. V was clipped by 8 bases and J by 1 base, with 15 bases between them. This CDR3 reads CASQWTRESYEQYF. For the CDR3, the DNA is TGTGCCAGCCAGTGGACCCGGGAATCCTACGAGCAGTACTTC.

A word on this clone: The sample contains more than one DNA sequence encoding this CDR3. The chain has TRBV29-1 and TRBJ2-5, with no clear D. Deletions cut 6 bases from V and 5 bases from J, with 7 bases between. The CDR3 is 10 amino acids. Germline V gene data show CDR1 as SQVTM and CDR2 as ANQGSEA. CDR3 sequence: CSVRWETQYF. CDR3 nucleotide sequence: TGCAGCGTCCGCTGGGAGACCCAGTACTTC.

Concerning this clone: Other DNA sequences of this sample code for an identical CDR3. V gene TRBV30 combines with J gene TRBJ2-5, with unresolved D. The CDR3 is made up of 11 amino acids. Trimming removed 3 bases at V and 4 bases at J, with 6 bases between. The V gene's germline CDR1 is GTSNPN and CDR2 SVGIG (reference sequence). The CDR3 region is CAWSVGETQYF. The DNA of the CDR3 is TGTGCCTGGAGCGTAGGAGAGACCCAGTACTTC. The full variable domain, its missing parts supplied by reference TRBV30 and TRBJ2-5, is SQTIHQWPATLVQPVGSPLSLECTVEGTSNPNLYWYRQAAGRGLQLLFYSVGIGQISSEVPQNLSASRPQDRQFILSSKKLLLSDSGFYLCAWSVGETQYFGPGTRLLVL.

The chain is built from TRBV18 and TRBJ2-7, with 7 nucleotides matching TRBD1. In germline, CDR1 is KGHSH, CDR2 LQKENI. The ends lost 3 bases at V and 3 bases at J; junction bases unmatched: 5. This CDR3 spans 14 amino acids. CDR3 protein: CASSPGTVIYEQYF. In DNA form, the CDR3 reads TGTGCCAGCTCACCCGGGACAGTAATCTACGAGCAGTACTTC.

In DNA, the CDR3 is TGTGCCGGTAAAACGGGGTCCGCCAGCTCCTACGAGCAGTACTTC. Amino acid sequence: CAGKTGSASSYEQYF. This sequence joins TRBV6-1 and TRBJ2-7, with D possibly matching TRBD2 (5 bases). Germline CDR1 reads MNHNS; CDR2 reads SASEGT. CDR3 length: 15 amino acids. With 11 bases removed from V and 0 bases from J, the gap between germline ends came to 20 bases.

V usage is TRBV4-3 and J usage is TRBJ2-7; 7 bases align to TRBD2. The length of the CDR3 is 16 residues. Germline V gene sequence: CDR1 LGHNA, CDR2 YSLEER. The V and J ends lost 0 bases and 7 bases, in that order; junction bases with no gene match: 12. DNA of the CDR3: TGCGCCAGCAGCCAAGAAGGGAGTAGCGGGTCCCGGGAGCAGTACTTC. This encodes CASSQEGSSGSREQYF.

The genes are TRBV7-9 and TRBJ1-1; 8 bases are a match to TRBD1. Germline V gene lookup returns CDR1 SEHNR and CDR2 FQNEAQ (reference sequence). CDR3 length: 13 residues. V was pared by 4 bases and J by 8 bases, with 6 bases of the junction left unmatched. CDR3 coding DNA: TGTGCCAGCAGCTCCAGGGGGCCGGAGGAAGCTTTCTTT. Its translation: CASSSRGPEEAFF. Full variable domain (rest looked up from reference TRBV7-9 and TRBJ1-1): DTGVSQNPRHKITKRGQNVTFRCDPISEHNRLYWYRQTLGQGPEFLTYFQNEAQLEKSRLLSDRFSAERPKGSFSTLEIQRTEQGDSAMYLCASSSRGPEEAFFGQGTRLTVV.

The V call is TRBV13, the J call TRBJ1-3, with 11 bases that match TRBD1. Trimming at V came to 5 bases and at J to 4 bases, leaving 4 bases not matched to a gene. Germline lookup yields CDR1 PRHDT and CDR2 FYEKMQ (reference sequence). The CDR3 covers 15 residues. The CDR3 coding sequence is TGTGCCAGCAGCCCCAGGACAGGGGGCGGAAACACCATATATTTT. Protein product: CASSPRTGGGNTIYF.

The chain has TRBV7-3 and TRBJ2-1; D unclear. Trimming shortened V by 5 bases and J by 0 bases, and 11 bases separated the two germline ends. Germline values: CDR1 SGHTA, CDR2 FQGTGA. The CDR3 is made up of 15 amino acids. CDR3 in DNA: TGTGCCAGCAGCCCCCGCTCGAGCTCCTACAATGAGCAGTTCTTC. Protein: CASSPRSSSYNEQFF.

CDR3 loop: CASSGGGGASGTQYF. DNA of the CDR3: TGCGCCAGCAGTGGGGGCGGGGGGGCCTCCGGGACCCAGTACTTC. The V and J genes are TRBV10-2 and TRBJ2-5; TRBD2 matches 9 bases. Germline CDR1 reads WSHSY; CDR2 reads SAAADI. The J segment lost 7 bases and the V segment lost 4 bases, leaving 10 bases of the junction unmatched. The CDR3 is 15 residues long.

The rearrangement joins TRBV10-3 to TRBJ2-1; the D call may be TRBD1 or TRBD2 (5 bases each). This CDR3 has 18 amino acids. V was trimmed by 5 bases and J by 7 bases, leaving 27 bases between them. Germline CDR1 ENHRY, CDR2 SYGVKD. The CDR3 spells CAISSMEGVGPTGNEQFF. The CDR3 nucleotides are TGTGCCATCAGTTCAATGGAAGGGGTCGGTCCTACGGGAAATGAGCAGTTCTTC.

This clone has a handful of counts. The V gene is TRBV19, the J gene TRBJ1-6, with 7 nucleotides matching TRBD1. The germline V gene has CDR1 LNHDA and CDR2 SQIVND (reference sequence). The V gene end was trimmed by 5 bases and the J gene end by 10 bases; junction bases not matched to a gene: 11. The CDR3 is made up of 15 amino acids. In DNA, the CDR3 is TGTGCCAGTAGTGTAAGCGACAGGGTAGTCTCACCCCTCCACTTT. As protein: CASSVSDRVVSPLHF. The whole variable domain, remainder taken from reference TRBV19 and TRBJ1-6, is DGGITQSPKYLFRKEGQNVTLSCEQNLNHDAMYWYRQDPGQGLRLIYYSQIVNDFQKGDIAEGYSVSREKKESFPLTVTSAQKNPTAFYLCASSVSDRVVSPLHFGNGTRLTVT.

The chain is built from TRBV12-5 and TRBJ2-5; D perhaps matches TRBD1 (6 bases). V lost 3 bases and J lost 1, with 15 bases in between. This CDR3 contains 16 residues. Germline V gives CDR1 LGHNT, CDR2 FRNRAP. The CDR3 sequence is CASGFALDSTQETQYF. The DNA for the CDR3 is TGTGCTAGTGGTTTCGCTCTGGACAGTACCCAAGAGACCCAGTACTTC. The whole variable domain, filled in from reference TRBV12-5 and TRBJ2-5, reads DARVTQTPRHKVTEMGQEVTMRCQPILGHNTVFWYRQTMMQGLELLAYFRNRAPLDDSGMPKDRFSAEMPDATLATLKIQPSEPRDSAVYFCASGFALDSTQETQYFGPGTRLLVL.

J is TRBJ2-2 and V is TRBV18; D remains unclear. The length of the CDR3 is 14 residues. With 3 bases removed from V and 7 bases from J, the gap between germline ends came to 12 bases. CDR1 is KGHSH, CDR2 LQKENI, per germline. The DNA of the CDR3 is TGTGCCAGCTCACCGCTTCCCCCCGGCGGGGAGCTGTTTTTT. It codes for CASSPLPPGGELFF. Filled out from reference TRBV18 and TRBJ2-2, the complete variable domain reads NAGVMQNPRHLVRRRGQEARLRCSPMKGHSHVYWYRQLPEEGLKFMVYLQKENIIDESGMPKERFSAEFPKEGPSILRIQQVVRGDSAAYFCASSPLPPGGELFFGEGSRLTVL.

This chain connects TRBV7-2 to TRBJ2-2, with D unresolved. V shed 2 bases and J shed 2 bases, with 9 bases lying between them. There are 15 residues in the CDR3. Germline assignment: CDR1 SGHTA and CDR2 FQGNSA. For the CDR3, the DNA is TGTGCCAGCAGCTTACAGCGACACAACACCGGGGAGCTGTTTTTT. It encodes CASSLQRHNTGELFF.

V and J are TRBV19 and TRBJ1-2, with D possibly matching TRBD1 (5 bases). Germline CDR1 reads LNHDA; CDR2 reads SQIVND (reference sequence). The CDR3 runs 15 residues. The germline V and J ends were trimmed by 1 base and 4 bases, with 13 bases remaining between them. The CDR3 sequence: CASSIGGRKGYGYTF. DNA for the CDR3: TGTGCCAGTAGTATAGGGGGCCGGAAGGGCTATGGCTACACCTTC.

This clone was observed once. This chain joins TRBV6-1 and TRBJ2-7; 9 nucleotides align to TRBD2. Germline CDR1 and CDR2: MNHNS and SASEGT. This CDR3 has 14 amino acids. V was clipped by 6 bases and J by 4 bases; unmatched bases: 7. The CDR3 nucleotides read TGTGCCAGCAGGATTATAAGCGGGAGGTACGAGCAGTACTTC. It specifies CASRIISGRYEQYF.